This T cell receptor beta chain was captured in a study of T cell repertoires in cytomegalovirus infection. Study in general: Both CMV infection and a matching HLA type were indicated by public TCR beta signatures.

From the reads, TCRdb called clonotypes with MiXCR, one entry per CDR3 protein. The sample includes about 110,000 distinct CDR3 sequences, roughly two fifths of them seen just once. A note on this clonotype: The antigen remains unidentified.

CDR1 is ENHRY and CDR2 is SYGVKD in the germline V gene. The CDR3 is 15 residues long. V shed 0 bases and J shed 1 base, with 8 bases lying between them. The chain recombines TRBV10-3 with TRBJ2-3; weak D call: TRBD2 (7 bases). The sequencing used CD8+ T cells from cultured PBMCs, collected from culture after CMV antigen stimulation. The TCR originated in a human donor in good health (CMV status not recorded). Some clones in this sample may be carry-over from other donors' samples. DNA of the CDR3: TGTGCCATCAGTGAGTCAGGGGGGGGCACAGATACGCAGTATTTT. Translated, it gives CAISESGGGTDTQYF.